Following are 31 T cell receptor beta chains from one sample sequenced in a study of blood T cell repertoires in COVID-19. TCRdb keeps only in-frame clones here, not all; method: immunoSEQ multiplex PCR. The sample yields about 300,000 clones, 86% seen once. The sequencing sample was made of PBMCs or T cells enriched from blood (not recorded which). All receptors derive from a woman aged 18-30 years who had recovered from COVID-19.

This chain connects TRBV3-1 (or the pseudogene TRBV3-2) to TRBJ1-1; 8 nucleotides match TRBD1. CDR3 length equals 15 residues. Losses at the gene ends were 0 bases for V and 8 bases for J; bases not matched to a gene: 8. CDR1 LGHDT and CDR2 YNNKEL come from the germline V gene (reference sequence). The CDR3, as DNA: TGTGCCAGCAGCCAAGATTCAGGGGGCGCGGGAGAAGCTTTCTTT. It translates to CASSQDSGGAGEAFF.

For this clone: Distinct nucleotide sequences in the sample also encode this CDR3. The rearrangement links TRBV2 to TRBJ1-5; 9 bases match TRBD1. V dropped 5 bases and J dropped 4; count of bases not matched to a gene: 6. This CDR3 contains 15 residues. Germline CDR1 SNHLY, CDR2 FYNNEI. The CDR3 loop is CASSSTGQGNQPQHF. In nucleotides, the CDR3 is TGTGCCAGCAGTTCTACGGGACAGGGAAATCAGCCCCAGCATTTT.

The V call is TRBV10-2, the J call TRBJ2-7; tentatively, D is TRBD2 (5 bases). Trimming removed 2 bases at V and 0 bases at J, with 17 bases between. Germline V gene lookup returns CDR1 WSHSY and CDR2 SAAADI. This CDR3 is 17 amino acids long. CDR3 loop: CASSESLGVASSYEQYF. Written as DNA, the CDR3 is TGCGCCAGCAGTGAGAGCCTCGGGGTAGCGAGCTCCTACGAGCAGTACTTC.

The chain couples TRBV15 to TRBJ2-2; TRBD1 matches at 7 bases. The CDR3 has 15 residues. Trimming cost V 1 base and J 3 bases; bases outside gene matches: 2. Germline V lookup: CDR1 LNHNV, CDR2 YYDKDF (reference sequence). The CDR3 reads CATSRATGDTGELFF. CDR3 DNA sequence: TGTGCCACCAGCAGAGCTACAGGGGACACCGGGGAGCTGTTTTTT.

The chain is built from TRBV5-1 and TRBJ2-1; tentative D call: TRBD2 (7 bases). The V and J ends lost 4 bases and 3 bases respectively, with 20 bases between them. The CDR3 contains 17 residues. From germline, CDR1 is SGHRS and CDR2 YFSETQ. As DNA, the CDR3 is TGCGCCAGCAGCCCGGGGGGCGCGGGAGTAAGCTACAATGAGCAGTTCTTC. Protein product: CASSPGGAGVSYNEQFF.

V usage is TRBV4-1 and J usage is TRBJ1-2; D is possibly TRBD1 (5 bases). The germline V and J ends were trimmed by 2 bases and 2 bases, with 15 bases remaining between them. CDR1 and CDR2 (germline): MGHRA, YSYEKL. The CDR3 is made up of 16 amino acids. The CDR3 coding sequence is TGCGCCAGCAGCCAACCCAGGGAGGGCTCGAACTATGGCTACACCTTC. Protein product: CASSQPREGSNYGYTF.

V and J are TRBV5-1 and TRBJ1-4; 9 bases are shared with TRBD1. Germline assignment: CDR1 SGHRS and CDR2 YFSETQ. The CDR3 has 17 amino acids. With 0 bases clipped from V and 7 bases from J, the junction kept 10 bases outside the gene matches. The CDR3 nucleotides are TGCGCCAGCAGCTTGGTCCCGGGACAGGGTTCGGGTGAAAAACTGTTTTTT. It translates to CASSLVPGQGSGEKLFF. Drawing the rest from reference TRBV5-1 and TRBJ1-4, the complete variable domain is KAGVTQTPRYLIKTRGQQVTLSCSPISGHRSVSWYQQTPGQGLQFLFEYFSETQRNKGNFPGRFSGRQFSNSRSEMNVSTLELGDSALYLCASSLVPGQGSGEKLFFGSGTQLSVL.

The chain carries TRBV5-4 and TRBJ2-2; D is possibly TRBD2 (6 bases). V was pared by 5 bases and J by 6 bases, with 20 bases between. Looked up from germline, CDR1 is SGHNT and CDR2 is YYREEE (reference sequence). The CDR3 has 16 amino acids. This CDR3 is CASSWIGLQTSGELFF. DNA for the CDR3: TGTGCCAGCAGTTGGATCGGACTACAAACTTCCGGGGAGCTGTTTTTT.

The rearrangement links TRBV5-6 to TRBJ2-5, with D maybe TRBD1 (5 bases). CDR1 and CDR2 (germline): SGHDT, YYEEEE. Trimming cost V 4 bases and J 1 base, with 11 bases left between them. The CDR3 is 14 residues long. The CDR3 reads CASSLDRSQETQYF. The CDR3 DNA follows: TGTGCCAGCAGCCTAGACAGAAGCCAAGAGACCCAGTACTTC.

This sequence joins TRBV18 and TRBJ2-7; TRBD1 agrees at 8 bases. Germline V CDR1 and CDR2: KGHSH, LQKENI. The ends lost 0 bases at V and 1 base at J; junction bases unmatched: 5. The CDR3 has 16 residues. The CDR3 region has the DNA TGTGCCAGCTCACCACCGGGCAGGGGGCTATCCTACGAGCAGTACTTC. Translated: CASSPPGRGLSYEQYF.

This sequence joins TRBV6-1 and TRBJ2-7; TRBD2 might be the D (6 bases). Trimming cost V 0 bases and J 7 bases, with 10 bases left between them. This CDR3 spans 13 amino acids. Germline CDR1 is MNHNS and CDR2 is SASEGT. CDR3 sequence reads: CASSEARAGEQYF. CDR3 DNA: TGTGCCAGCAGTGAAGCCCGGGCGGGGGAGCAGTACTTC.

This clone was picked up one time. The chain recombines TRBV27 with TRBJ2-3; 8 positions match TRBD2. Germline assignment: CDR1 MNHEY and CDR2 SMNVEV (reference sequence). This CDR3 is 15 amino acids long. Trimming took 4 bases from V and 1 from J; bases not matched to a gene: 4. This CDR3 reads CASSSLAGRTDTQYF. CDR3 in DNA: TGTGCCAGCAGTTCCTTAGCGGGGCGCACAGATACGCAGTATTTT.

The rearrangement links TRBV4-1 to TRBJ2-7; D possibly corresponds to TRBD2 (6 bases). V lost 2 bases and J lost 3, with 14 bases in between. Germline CDR1 MGHRA, CDR2 YSYEKL. The CDR3 extends over 15 amino acids. Here the CDR3 reads CASSQNRDSLYEQYF. CDR3 bases: TGCGCCAGCAGCCAAAACCGGGACTCACTCTACGAGCAGTACTTC.

This rearrangement joins TRBV24-1 to TRBJ2-1, with TRBD1 as a possible D gene (5 bases). V lost 3 bases, J lost 6 bases, and 17 bases lay in between. CDR1 is KGHDR and CDR2 is SFDVKD in the germline V gene. The CDR3 extends over 16 amino acids. As DNA, the CDR3 is TGTGCCACCAGTGATGCCTCGGACCCCCAGGGCAATGAGCAGTTCTTC. Translation gives CATSDASDPQGNEQFF.

This rearrangement joins TRBV2 to TRBJ1-1; TRBD1 agrees at 7 bases. CDR3 length equals 14 residues. The junction had 8 bases not matched to a gene; V was cut back by 5 bases and J by 5 bases. Germline CDR1 is SNHLY and CDR2 is FYNNEI. CDR3 sequence reads: CASSSGQVGTEAFF. The CDR3 DNA is TGTGCCAGCAGTTCCGGACAGGTAGGGACTGAAGCTTTCTTT. Together with reference TRBV2 and TRBJ1-1, the CDR3 gives the full variable domain: EPEVTQTPSHQVTQMGQEVILRCVPISNHLYFYWYRQILGQKVEFLVSFYNNEISEKSEIFDDQFSVERPDGSNFTLKIRSTKLEDSAMYFCASSSGQVGTEAFFGQGTRLTVV.

The CDR3 nucleotides read TGTGCCTGGAGTCTGCGGGGGGGCCCCGGAGATACGCAGTATTTT. This encodes CAWSLRGGPGDTQYF. J is TRBJ2-3 and V is TRBV30; 9 bases align to TRBD2. The CDR3 runs to 15 residues. Trimming at V came to 2 bases and at J to 5 bases, leaving 8 bases not matched to a gene. Germline CDR1 is GTSNPN and CDR2 is SVGIG (reference sequence).

The V gene is TRBV11-2, the J gene TRBJ2-7; 9 bases agree with TRBD2. The germline CDR1 and CDR2 sequences are SGHAT and FQNNGV. Losses at the gene ends were 5 bases for V and 4 bases for J; bases not matched to a gene: 18. This CDR3 comprises 18 residues. In DNA, the CDR3 is TGTGCCAGCAGCGTCAGCTGGGGGGTAGCGGGAGTTTTGTACGAGCAGTACTTC. As protein: CASSVSWGVAGVLYEQYF.

The chain uses TRBV9 and TRBJ2-1; 11 positions match TRBD2. V lost 4 bases and J lost 10; bases outside the gene matches: 10. CDR3 length: 15 residues. Looked up from germline, CDR1 is SGDLS and CDR2 is YYNGEE. The CDR3: CASSPGLAAGGEQFF. The CDR3 DNA follows: TGTGCCAGCAGCCCGGGACTAGCGGCCGGCGGGGAGCAGTTCTTC.

The gene calls are TRBV19 and TRBJ1-4, with D maybe TRBD1 (6 bases). Trimming took off 9 bases at V and 3 bases at J, with 11 bases between the two ends. CDR1 LNHDA and CDR2 SQIVND come from the germline V gene (reference sequence). The CDR3 totals 13 residues. The CDR3 bases are TGTGCCAGCAGGACAGACTCTAATGAAAAACTGTTTTTT. This sequence encodes CASRTDSNEKLFF.

The rearrangement uses TRBV3-1 (or the pseudogene TRBV3-2) and TRBJ1-2; D possibly corresponds to TRBD1 (6 bases). Trimming cost V 4 bases and J 6 bases, with 15 bases left between them. The CDR3 is made up of 14 amino acids. Germline assignment: CDR1 LGHDT and CDR2 YNNKEL (reference sequence). The CDR3 sequence: CASSPPQGRDGYTF. The CDR3 DNA follows: TGTGCCAGCAGCCCCCCACAGGGAAGGGATGGCTACACCTTC.

V usage is TRBV24-1 and J usage is TRBJ2-1; possible D gene TRBD2, 5 bases. There are 12 residues in the CDR3. Germline V gene sequence: CDR1 KGHDR, CDR2 SFDVKD. V gave up 10 bases and J gave up 5 bases, with 11 bases separating them. The CDR3 here is CATRPGNNEQFF. The CDR3 nucleotides are TGTGCCACTCGACCCGGGAACAATGAGCAGTTCTTC.

The chain joins TRBV5-1 to TRBJ1-2, with 8 bases fitting TRBD1. V was clipped by 0 bases and J by 5 bases; unmatched bases: 12. Germline CDR1 is SGHRS and CDR2 is YFSETQ. The CDR3 contains 17 residues. For the CDR3, the DNA is TGCGCCAGCAGCTTGGATTTGACAGGGGAATCTCGGTATGGCTACACCTTC. Translation: CASSLDLTGESRYGYTF.

The chain links TRBV6-1 to TRBJ2-2; TRBD2 might be the D (5 bases). This CDR3 has 13 residues. Germline loops: CDR1 MNHNS, CDR2 SASEGT. Deletions cut 1 base from V and 7 bases from J, with 7 bases between. The CDR3 region has the DNA TGTGCCAGCAGTGAAGTCGGGGTCGGGGAGCTGTTTTTT. Protein product: CASSEVGVGELFF.

This chain links TRBV10-3 with TRBJ2-7; possible D gene TRBD1, 5 bases. V lost 6 bases and J 1 base, leaving 16 bases between the germline ends. Per the germline V gene, CDR1 is ENHRY and CDR2 is SYGVKD. This CDR3 has 15 residues. The CDR3 DNA is TGTGCCATCAGGGGAACAGGCCCTTTTTCCTACGAGCAGTACTTC. Amino acid sequence: CAIRGTGPFSYEQYF.

As concerns this clone: The DNA is omitted, as the CDR3 cannot be located on it reliably, and the CDR3 follows TCRdb's listing. V usage is TRBV24-1 and J usage is TRBJ2-2; no DNA check was done on the table's D call, TRBD2. A total of 18 residues make up the CDR3, ends included. The germline gives CDR1 KGHDR, CDR2 SFDVKD. Here the CDR3 reads CATSDARTSARRAGELFF.

V gene TRBV16 combines with J gene TRBJ1-1; 8 bases are shared with TRBD1. CDR1 and CDR2 from the germline V gene are KGHSY and FQNENV. The CDR3 is 17 amino acids. Unmatched junction bases numbered 6, after V lost 0 bases and J lost 0 bases. The CDR3, as DNA: TGTGCCAGCAGCCAATCGATAGGACAGGGACTGAACACTGAAGCTTTCTTT. This translates into CASSQSIGQGLNTEAFF.

The chain uses TRBV10-3 and TRBJ2-2; 10 positions agree with TRBD1. The CDR3 contains 19 residues. With 0 bases clipped from V and 7 bases from J, the junction kept 14 bases outside the gene matches. Germline CDR1 ENHRY, CDR2 SYGVKD. CDR3 protein: CAISESRGQGTGDGGELFF. The DNA for the CDR3 is TGTGCCATCAGTGAGTCTCGCGGACAGGGGACAGGGGACGGCGGGGAGCTGTTTTTT.

V gene TRBV11-3 combines with J gene TRBJ2-3; weak D call: TRBD1 (6 bases). The CDR3 is made up of 16 amino acids. Trimming left V 2 bases short and J 4 bases short, with 16 bases between. In germline, CDR1 is SGHNT, CDR2 YENEEA. The CDR3 DNA reads as TGTGCCAGCAGCTTATACAGGGCCATGGGCCCAGATACGCAGTATTTT. Its translation is CASSLYRAMGPDTQYF.

This chain connects TRBV12-3 or TRBV12-4 to TRBJ1-2; D is ambiguous. This CDR3 contains 13 residues. V was trimmed by 2 bases and J by 1 base, leaving 5 bases between them. In DNA, the CDR3 is TGTGCCAGCAGTTTACAGGTTAACTATGGCTACACCTTC. Protein: CASSLQVNYGYTF.

The chain employs TRBV4-3 and TRBJ1-5; tentative D call: TRBD1 (6 bases). The CDR3 loop spans 14 amino acids. Germline CDR1 is LGHNA and CDR2 is YSLEER. The V end was cut by 2 bases, the J end by 2 bases, with 7 bases between. The CDR3, as DNA: TGCGCCAGCAGCCAACGACAGGGCAATCAGCCCCAGCATTTT. This encodes CASSQRQGNQPQHF.

The gene calls are TRBV7-2 and TRBJ1-2, with D maybe TRBD1 (5 bases). The CDR3 has 15 amino acids. V was cut by 5 bases and J by 6 bases, with 19 bases left in between. In germline, CDR1 is SGHTA, CDR2 FQGNSA. Here the CDR3 DNA reads TGTGCCAGCAGCATGACGACAGACATCCTGAATGGCTACACCTTC. It specifies CASSMTTDILNGYTF.